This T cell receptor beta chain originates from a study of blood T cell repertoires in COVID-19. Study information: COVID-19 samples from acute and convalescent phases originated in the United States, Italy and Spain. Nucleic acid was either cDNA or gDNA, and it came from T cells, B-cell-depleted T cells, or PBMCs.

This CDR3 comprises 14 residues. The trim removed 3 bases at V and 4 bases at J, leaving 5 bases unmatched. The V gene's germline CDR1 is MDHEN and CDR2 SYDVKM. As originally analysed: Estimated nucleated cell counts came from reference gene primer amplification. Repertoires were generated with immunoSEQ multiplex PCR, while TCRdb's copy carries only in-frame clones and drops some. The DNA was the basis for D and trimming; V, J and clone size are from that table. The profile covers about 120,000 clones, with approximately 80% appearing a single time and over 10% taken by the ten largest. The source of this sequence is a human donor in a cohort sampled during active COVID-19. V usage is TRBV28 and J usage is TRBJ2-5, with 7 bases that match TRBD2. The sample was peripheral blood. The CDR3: CASSFWASGETQYF. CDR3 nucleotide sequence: TGTGCCAGCAGTTTCTGGGCTAGCGGAGAGACCCAGTACTTC.